This T cell receptor (beta chain) is from a study of blood T cell repertoires in COVID-19. Study context: Sites in the United States, Italy and Spain provided acute and convalescent COVID-19 samples. PBMCs, B-cell-depleted T cells, or T cells were the source of the cDNA or gDNA that made up the material.

Original handling: Amplifying reference gene primers gave estimates of nucleated cell counts. TCRdb's copy holds only in-frame clones and misses some; the assay was immunoSEQ multiplex PCR. V and J calls plus clone size are reproduced from that table; the DNA served to infer D and trimming. The repertoire consists of some 72,000 clones, with about 89% occurring once and the leading ten covering 0.58%. Germline V gene sequence: CDR1 DFQATT, CDR2 SNEGSKA (reference sequence). J lost 5 bases, V lost 3 bases, and 14 bases had no gene match. The CDR3 has 18 residues. V and J are TRBV20-1 and TRBJ2-3, with 13 bases aligning to TRBD2. Sequenced material: peripheral blood. This clonotype was sampled from a man aged 60 to 69 with acute or convalescent COVID-19. The CDR3 nucleotides read TGCAGTGCTAGTCCCGGGACTAGCGGGACTTTCGCTGGAGATACGCAGTATTTT. Translated: CSASPGTSGTFAGDTQYF.